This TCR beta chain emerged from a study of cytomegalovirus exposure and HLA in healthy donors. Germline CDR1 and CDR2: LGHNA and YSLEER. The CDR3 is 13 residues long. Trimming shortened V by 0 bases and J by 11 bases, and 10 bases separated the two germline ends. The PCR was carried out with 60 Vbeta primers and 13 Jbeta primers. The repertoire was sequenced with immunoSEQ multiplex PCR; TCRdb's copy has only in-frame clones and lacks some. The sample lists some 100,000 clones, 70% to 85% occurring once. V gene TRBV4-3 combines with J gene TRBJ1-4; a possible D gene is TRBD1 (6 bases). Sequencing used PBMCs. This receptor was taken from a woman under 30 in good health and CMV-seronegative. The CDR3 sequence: CASSQDKRGKLFF. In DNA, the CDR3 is TGCGCCAGCAGCCAAGATAAAAGGGGGAAACTGTTTTTT.